This T cell receptor (beta chain) was obtained from a study of liver allograft versus peripheral blood T cells. Study-level background: Within transplanted livers, the T cell receptor repertoires were examined and compared against the repertoires present in the peripheral blood of liver transplant recipients.

This clonotype was seen a few times. Its cognate antigen is unknown. Each CDR3 protein gets one entry after TCRdb re-called the reads with MiXCR. Seen here are about 1,900 distinct CDR3 sequences, about 15% observed once, and the top ten hold 5.5% to 8.5%. This CDR3 contains 15 residues. The V end lost 1 base, the J end lost 0 bases, and 7 bases lay between the germline ends. CDR1 is DFQATT and CDR2 is SNEGSKA in the germline V gene (reference sequence). Study results and limitations: According to reports, the T cell receptor repertoires inside liver allografts differed from those in peripheral blood.

The chain uses TRBV20-1 and TRBJ2-6; D gene uncertain. The sequence came from a human patient who had a liver transplant. Some of the T cells may derive from the graft donor. The CDR3 DNA reads as TGCAGTGCTAGAGGGTGGAGCTCTGGGGCCAACGTCCTGACTTTC. Amino acids: CSARGWSSGANVLTF.